This T cell receptor (beta chain) stems from a study of regulatory T cells in long-lasting Graves disease. The overall study: With positive TSH receptor antibodies and over 5 years of antithyroid drugs, Graves' disease was considered persistent. Study conclusions and caveats: With some 2,700 shared public clonotypes, persistent patients exceeded new patients, who shared 950 to 1,000. TRBV28, TRBJ1-2 and TRBJ2-5 were segments that persistent disease favored.

Arm-PCR of CDR3 regions and iRepertoire HTBI primers were the basis on which TCR beta libraries were built. Per the original methods: The study identified about 60 TRBV and some 13 TRBJ segments across samples. TCRdb reprocessed the multiplex PCR reads with MiXCR, giving one entry per CDR3 protein. For this entry, the V and J calls and clone size follow TCRdb and not the study's own pipeline. The data hold about 470,000 distinct CDR3 sequences, with about a fifth observed a single time. This sample's time point: persistent/refractory GD, antithyroid drugs over 5 years with positive TRAb. The TCR library was made from RNA extracted from PBMCs. The V end lost 5 bases, the J end lost 0 bases, and 17 bases lay between the germline ends. The CDR3 is made up of 16 amino acids. At least ten counts were recorded for this clonotype. The antigen remains unidentified.

This TCR was recovered from a female donor with Graves disease. The J gene is TRBJ2-7, the V gene TRBV12-3 or TRBV12-4; TRBD2 might be the D (6 bases). Sequencing was performed on peripheral blood mononuclear cells (PBMCs), taken when the disease was refractory, from a patient treated with antithyroid drugs. The CDR3 DNA sequence: TGTGCCAGCAGTCGCCGCGGGCGGGACGGCTCCTACGAGCAGTACTTC. Amino acids: CASSRRGRDGSYEQYF.